One and the same sample provided the 22 T cell receptor beta chains below, sequenced in a study of human T cells and chemical hapten exposure. Each CDR3 protein is one row after TCRdb ran MiXCR on the RACE reads. This repertoire shows about 96,000 distinct CDR3 sequences, about a tenth found once; its top ten account for 2% to 2.5%. The time point: patch test 2, 6 weeks after DPC sensitization. Treatment denoted: therapeutic diphenylcyclopropenone sensitization with weekly scalp DPC. The specimen comprised whole blood, sampled in connection with sensitization to the hapten diphenylcyclopropenone (DPC). The source of these receptors is a woman aged 40 to 49 with alopecia areata. Some clones in this sample may be carry-over from other donors' samples.

The chain uses TRBV29-1 and TRBJ2-7, with a tentative D call TRBD1 (6 bases). CDR3 length: 12 amino acids. Germline CDR1 SQVTM, CDR2 ANQGSEA. V was cut by 5 bases and J by 0 bases, with 8 bases left in between. CDR3 nucleotide sequence: TGCAGCGTTAGGACAGACTCCTACGAGCAGTACTTC. Encoded protein: CSVRTDSYEQYF.

With regard to this clonotype: The junction does not match germline at one end; this may be a read error. This chain links TRBV7-7 with TRBJ2-2; 8 bases line up with TRBD2. The CDR3 length is 16 residues. The V gene's germline CDR1 is SSHAT and CDR2 FNYEAQ (reference sequence). CDR3: CASSLTWTSTNGELFF. CDR3 DNA: TGTGCTAGCAGCTTAACGTGGACTAGCACGAACGGGGAGCTGTTTTTT.

The rearrangement uses TRBV6-2 or TRBV6-3 and TRBJ2-7; the match to TRBD1 covers 8 bases. CDR3 length: 15 residues. Germline V CDR1 and CDR2: MNHEY, SVGEGT. The V gene end was trimmed by 5 bases and the J gene end by 2 bases; junction bases not matched to a gene: 8. The CDR3 nucleotides are TGTGCCAGCAGTCGGGACAGGAGGGGGACCTACGAGCAGTACTTC. It is translated as CASSRDRRGTYEQYF.

There are many counts of this clonotype. The V call is TRBV6-1, the J call TRBJ2-1, with 9 bases fitting TRBD2. Germline loops: CDR1 MNHNS, CDR2 SASEGT. Trimming cost V 6 bases and J 0 bases; bases outside gene matches: 6. The CDR3 is 16 residues long. The CDR3, as DNA: TGTGCCAGCAGGGCCCTAGCGGGACTCTCCTACAATGAGCAGTTCTTC. The encoded protein is CASRALAGLSYNEQFF.

This clonotype was counted many times. This chain joins TRBV2 and TRBJ1-2; 8 positions agree with TRBD1. CDR1 SNHLY and CDR2 FYNNEI come from the germline V gene. The CDR3 covers 14 residues. J gave up 8 bases and V 5 bases, and 10 bases lay outside the gene matches. As DNA, the CDR3 is TGTGCCAGCAGTACGGGACAGGAGTTAGGGGGCTACACCTTC. Translating it yields CASSTGQELGGYTF.

This clonotype was recorded at least ten times. The chain uses TRBV4-3 and TRBJ1-1; tentatively, D is TRBD1 (6 bases). V was shortened by 0 bases and J by 7 bases, with 27 bases between the two germline ends. CDR1 is LGHNA and CDR2 is YSLEER in the germline V gene. The CDR3 is made up of 19 amino acids. The CDR3 DNA reads TGCGCCAGCAGCCAAGATCTCGTAGAGGACAGCTCCCGGTTTGATGAAGCTTTCTTT. Translated: CASSQDLVEDSSRFDEAFF.

This chain uses TRBV9 with TRBJ2-1, with 9 bases aligning to TRBD2. CDR1 and CDR2 from the germline V gene are SGDLS and YYNGEE. The CDR3 covers 17 residues. The V gene end was trimmed by 0 bases and the J gene end by 8 bases; junction bases not matched to a gene: 12. The CDR3 nucleotides are TGTGCCAGCAGCGTAGGTCCAGCGGGAGGCACCCATGATGAGCAGTTCTTC. Translated, it gives CASSVGPAGGTHDEQFF. The full variable domain, in which reference TRBV9 and TRBJ2-1 provide the parts outside the CDR3, is DSGVTQTPKHLITATGQRVTLRCSPRSGDLSVYWYQQSLDQGLQFLIQYYNGEERAKGNILERFSAQQFPDLHSELNLSSLELGDSALYFCASSVGPAGGTHDEQFFGPGTRLTVL.

Notes on this clonotype: One end of the junction fails to match germline, which may point to a read error. The rearrangement uses TRBV28 and TRBJ2-3, with D unclear. CDR3 length: 17 amino acids. CDR1 and CDR2 from the germline V gene are MDHEN and SYDVKM. CDR3 protein: CASSPTPRHRLTDTLYF. The DNA of the CDR3 is TGTGCCAGCAGTCCCACTCCGAGACACCGACTCACAGATACGCTGTATTTT.

This clonotype was detected only a few times. V usage is TRBV7-8 and J usage is TRBJ2-1, with 7 nucleotides matching TRBD1. The CDR3 length is 17 residues. Germline CDR1 reads SGHVS; CDR2 reads FQNEAQ. The J segment lost 4 bases and the V segment lost 1 base, leaving 10 bases of the junction unmatched. The CDR3 DNA follows: TGTGCCAGCAGCTTAGTCCAGGGGGTGCGGCAGTACAATGAGCAGTTCTTC. It encodes CASSLVQGVRQYNEQFF.

The chain combines TRBV7-9 with TRBJ2-7, with D tentatively TRBD1 (6 bases). The length of the CDR3 is 15 residues. Germline assignment: CDR1 SEHNR and CDR2 FQNEAQ (reference sequence). The V end lost 4 bases, the J end lost 3 bases, and 16 bases lay between the germline ends. This CDR3 is CASSSPRDTNYEQYF. CDR3 DNA sequence: TGTGCCAGCAGCTCCCCCCGGGACACTAACTACGAGCAGTACTTC. Full variable domain (outside the CDR3, taken from reference TRBV7-9 and TRBJ2-7): DTGVSQNPRHKITKRGQNVTFRCDPISEHNRLYWYRQTLGQGPEFLTYFQNEAQLEKSRLLSDRFSAERPKGSFSTLEIQRTEQGDSAMYLCASSSPRDTNYEQYFGPGTRLTVT.

This clonotype has at least ten counts. The V gene is TRBV5-1, the J gene TRBJ2-2; perhaps D is TRBD1 or TRBD2 (7 bases each). Deletions cut 5 bases from V and 6 bases from J, with 20 bases between. CDR3 size: 16 residues. Per germline, CDR1 SGHRS and CDR2 YFSETQ. The CDR3 here is CASSSREGQFPGELFF. CDR3 DNA sequence: TGCGCCAGCAGTTCGAGGGAGGGACAGTTCCCCGGGGAGCTGTTTTTT.

The chain carries TRBV7-4 and TRBJ2-7, with no clear D. Germline lookup yields CDR1 SGHVT and CDR2 SQSDAQ. V shed 5 bases and J shed 0 bases, with 14 bases lying between them. The CDR3 consists of 15 residues. The DNA of the CDR3 is TGTGCCAGCAGCCCCGCCCTGGCCAGCTCCTACGAGCAGTACTTC. This sequence encodes CASSPALASSYEQYF.

The V call is TRBV7-2, the J call TRBJ2-7, with TRBD1 identical over 11 bases. CDR3 length: 14 amino acids. Per germline, CDR1 SGHTA and CDR2 FQGNSA. V shed 4 bases, J shed 3 bases, and the junction held 2 bases outside the gene matches. The CDR3 loop reads CASSSGTGGYEQYF. CDR3 DNA sequence: TGTGCCAGCAGCTCCGGGACAGGGGGCTACGAGCAGTACTTC.

Many counts were recorded for this clonotype. The genes are TRBV7-2 and TRBJ2-1; D remains ambiguous. The germline V gene has CDR1 SGHTA and CDR2 FQGNSA. Trimming removed 5 bases from V and 5 bases from J, with 10 bases in between. This CDR3 comprises 13 residues. The DNA for the CDR3 is TGTGCCAGCAGCCCAGATCGGGACAATGAGCAGTTCTTC. It translates to CASSPDRDNEQFF. Using reference TRBV7-2 and TRBJ2-1 for the parts outside the CDR3, the full variable domain is GAGVSQSPSNKVTEKGKDVELRCDPISGHTALYWYRQSLGQGLEFLIYFQGNSAPDKSGLPSDRFSAERTGGSVSTLTIQRTQQEDSAVYLCASSPDRDNEQFFGPGTRLTVL.

The table lists this clonotype with a few counts. The chain employs TRBV10-2 and TRBJ2-3; D unresolved. The germline V gene has CDR1 WSHSY and CDR2 SAAADI. This CDR3 comprises 15 residues. The ends were cut back, 0 bases at V and 1 base at J, with 8 bases in the middle. CDR3 in amino acids: CASSESHAGTDTQYF. CDR3 bases: TGCGCCAGCAGTGAGTCACACGCGGGCACAGATACGCAGTATTTT.

Many counts were recorded for this clonotype. This sequence joins TRBV7-8 and TRBJ1-5, with 7 bases fitting TRBD1. The CDR3 sequence is 13 residues long. After removal of 3 bases from V and 7 bases from J, the junction contained 3 bases not matched to a gene. CDR1 and CDR2 (germline): SGHVS, FQNEAQ. The CDR3, as DNA: TGTGCCAGCAGCTTGACAGGGAAGCAGCCCCAGCATTTT. Protein product: CASSLTGKQPQHF.

This clonotype was detected many times. The chain links TRBV20-1 to TRBJ2-7, with TRBD2 matching 7 bases. The V gene end was trimmed by 2 bases and the J gene end by 5 bases; junction bases not matched to a gene: 12. The CDR3 has 15 amino acids. Germline CDR1 is DFQATT and CDR2 is SNEGSKA (reference sequence). CDR3 amino acids: CSARPRVGGLNEQYF. CDR3 DNA sequence: TGCAGTGCTAGACCCCGGGTGGGAGGGCTCAACGAGCAGTACTTC.

The rearrangement links TRBV24-1 to TRBJ2-1, with 10 bases that match TRBD2. Germline CDR1 and CDR2: KGHDR and SFDVKD. CDR3 length equals 14 residues. V dropped 5 bases and J dropped 3; count of bases not matched to a gene: 0. CDR3: CATSGTSGYNEQFF. Written as DNA, the CDR3 is TGTGCCACCAGTGGGACTAGCGGCTACAATGAGCAGTTCTTC.

Many counts were recorded for this clonotype. The J gene is TRBJ2-1, the V gene TRBV20-1; 8 positions agree with TRBD1. The CDR3 is made up of 18 amino acids. J gave up 4 bases and V 3 bases, and 17 bases lay outside the gene matches. Germline assignment: CDR1 DFQATT and CDR2 SNEGSKA (reference sequence). The CDR3: CSARTGTGLLATYNEQFF. Written as DNA, the CDR3 is TGCAGTGCTAGGACCGGGACAGGTTTGCTAGCGACATACAATGAGCAGTTCTTC.

This clonotype was found many times. The chain joins TRBV28 to TRBJ1-1; D gene ambiguous. Germline-derived CDR1 and CDR2 are MDHEN and SYDVKM. V lost 6 bases and J lost 1, with 3 bases in between. This CDR3 spans 11 amino acids. In nucleotides, the CDR3 is TGTGCCAGCAGACAGAACACTGAAGCTTTCTTT. It is translated as CASRQNTEAFF.

The chain recombines TRBV4-3 with TRBJ2-7, with 8 nucleotides matching TRBD2. This CDR3 contains 15 residues. Germline V gene lookup returns CDR1 LGHNA and CDR2 YSLEER. V dropped 0 bases and J dropped 7; count of bases not matched to a gene: 8. DNA for the CDR3: TGCGCCAGCAGCCAAGAATTGGCGGGAGGAAATGAGCAGTACTTC. Encoded protein: CASSQELAGGNEQYF.

This clonotype has only a few counts. The V call is TRBV11-2, the J call TRBJ2-3; 7 nucleotides align to TRBD1. Looked up from germline, CDR1 is SGHAT and CDR2 is FQNNGV. The CDR3 loop spans 15 amino acids. V gave up 3 bases and J gave up 0 bases; unmatched junction bases: 3. This CDR3 reads CASSLTGISTDTQYF. The CDR3 DNA reads TGTGCCAGCAGCTTGACAGGGATTAGCACAGATACGCAGTATTTT.